This T cell receptor beta chain was identified during a study of sequential checkpoint blockade in melanoma (dated 2019 in TCRdb). Concerning the study at large: In a 1:1 randomization, patients received either first-line nivolumab then ipilimumab (arm A) or ipilimumab then nivolumab (arm B). Both trial sequences were followed by maintenance nivolumab.

TCRbeta CDR3 regions were immunosequenced from genomic DNA with the immunoSEQ Assay. Before high-throughput sequencing, the genomic DNA was amplified using bias-controlled multiplex PCR. On the authors' methods: To quantify the absolute abundance of each unique TCRbeta CDR3 region, the sequences were collapsed and filtered. Clonality, defined as 1 minus Pielou's evenness, was calculated using only productive rearrangements. Clones with significantly greater frequencies in on-treatment versus baseline samples were identified using a previously published method. The clones in this table, taken by TCRdb from immuneACCESS, are in-frame only. Not every clone is retained; where verified, under half of the shortfall comes from an unresolved V gene, and the cause of the rest is unknown. The V and J calls and clone size were taken over from that table, and D and trimming were inferred from the DNA. The sample table records more than 9,000 clones; around 80% of these occur just once. Clones ranked in the top ten supply 12% of the sample.

As concerns this clone: Its antigen is unknown. Nothing much larger sits one base from this clone, and base qualities are not available.

The V end loses 3 bases and the J end loses 3 bases, and a stretch of 9 bases separates them. The germline V gene provides CDR1 MNHEY and CDR2 SVGAGI. The CDR3 contains 13 residues, cysteine and phenylalanine counted. Just the 39-base CDR3 DNA is kept, in frame starting at base 1. Results and caveats for the whole study, not just this receptor: Larger, independent patient cohorts are needed to validate the response-prediction model that combines TCR metrics and mutation burden.

The treatment or condition tag for this specimen amounts to: randomized to nivolumab then ipilimumab (arm A) or the reverse (arm B). No trial patient had received prior DNA-damaging chemotherapy. On a FACS Aria II flow cytometer, live CD3+CD8+ cells that were negative for CD19 and CD56 were sorted from thawed PBMCs. The samples were obtained from melanoma patients enrolled in CheckMate 064, an open-label, randomized phase II trial testing sequential checkpoint blockade. Leukapheresis was used to collect peripheral blood mononuclear cells, which were then purified with Ficoll-Paque and frozen in human serum with roughly 9% DMSO. Immediately after sorting, the purity of the sorted blood CD3+CD8+ cells was confirmed to be >95%, and DNA was then extracted.

The V and J genes are TRBV6-5 and TRBJ2-7; confidence is insufficient to name the D gene. The receptor was derived from a human donor with melanoma. The material was CD8+ T cells sorted from blood (inferred from file names), obtained from a patient given nivolumab and ipilimumab in sequence. The nucleotide sequence is TGTGCCAGCAGTTATACAGAGCTCTACGAGCAGTACTTC. Its coded protein is CASSYTELYEQYF.